A single sample gave rise to the 8 T cell receptor beta chains below, sequenced in a study of shared T cell receptors in the human thymus. Sequencing used immunoSEQ multiplex PCR; TCRdb keeps in-frame clones, though not all of them. Here the sample spans hundreds of thousands of clones, 88% being singletons. These data were also reused for a study on human thymus T cells.

The sample consisted of thymocytes. Every receptor here comes from a boy under three years old with a congenital heart defect.

The chain recombines TRBV27 with TRBJ2-4; 14 nucleotides align to TRBD2. From germline, CDR1 is MNHEY and CDR2 SMNVEV (reference sequence). This CDR3 is built from 21 residues. J gave up 2 bases and V 6 bases, and 18 bases lay outside the gene matches. CDR3 sequence reads: CASSRSPGTSGGGSPKNIQYF. The CDR3 DNA reads as TGTGCCAGCAGCCGGAGCCCTGGGACTAGCGGGGGAGGATCTCCCAAAAACATTCAGTACTTC.

In the case of this clone: In the same sample, other DNA sequences code for this CDR3. The rearrangement joins TRBV15 to TRBJ2-1; 10 nucleotides agree with TRBD2. V lost 0 bases, J lost 5 bases, and 10 bases stayed unmatched. Germline values: CDR1 LNHNV, CDR2 YYDKDF (reference sequence). This CDR3 contains 18 residues. DNA of the CDR3: TGTGCCACCAGCAGAGATCCCTGGTTAGCGGGAGGCGACAATGAGCAGTTCTTC. It translates to CATSRDPWLAGGDNEQFF.

V is TRBV19 and J is TRBJ2-5; weak D call: TRBD1 (6 bases). Trimming pared 2 bases from V and 5 bases from J, leaving 15 bases between. CDR1 and CDR2 from the germline V gene are LNHDA and SQIVND (reference sequence). This CDR3 spans 15 amino acids. The CDR3 DNA is TGTGCCAGTAGTATACGGGAAGGGGGTCGGGAGACCCAGTACTTC. Encoded protein: CASSIREGGRETQYF.

The V and J genes are TRBV7-2 and TRBJ1-2, with D tentatively TRBD1 (6 bases). The CDR3 has 15 amino acids. Trimming took off 5 bases at V and 4 bases at J, with 17 bases between the two ends. Germline lookup yields CDR1 SGHTA and CDR2 FQGNSA. CDR3 in DNA: TGTGCCAGCAGCCCTGGGGGGGGCACCTCCTATGGCTACACCTTC. This codes for CASSPGGGTSYGYTF.

The rearrangement uses TRBV29-1 and TRBJ2-7; possibly TRBD2 for D (5 bases). Looked up from germline, CDR1 is SQVTM and CDR2 is ANQGSEA. V lost 3 bases and J 1 base, leaving 7 bases between the germline ends. The CDR3 sequence is 12 residues long. The CDR3 nucleotides read TGCAGCGTTGATGAGGGATCCTACGAGCAGTACTTC. It codes for CSVDEGSYEQYF.

The rearrangement links TRBV4-3 to TRBJ2-2; D is perhaps TRBD2 (5 bases). V was clipped by 0 bases and J by 2 bases, with 10 bases between them. This CDR3 is 16 amino acids long. Germline CDR1 LGHNA, CDR2 YSLEER. CDR3 sequence (DNA): TGCGCCAGCAGCCAAGACCAGCGGCCAAACACCGGGGAGCTGTTTTTT. Its translation: CASSQDQRPNTGELFF.

This chain joins TRBV7-6 and TRBJ2-3, with 12 nucleotides matching TRBD2. The CDR3 totals 17 residues. The V segment lost 5 bases and the J segment 9 bases; nucleotides outside the gene matches: 15. The germline V gene has CDR1 SGHVS and CDR2 FNYEAQ. The CDR3 DNA reads TGTGCCAGCAGCCGTACCGGACTAGCGGGACCGGAGGGAACGCAGTATTTT. This codes for CASSRTGLAGPEGTQYF.

The chain combines TRBV11-3 with TRBJ2-7; D call uncertain. Germline V CDR1 and CDR2: SGHNT, YENEEA. The CDR3 totals 16 residues. The germline V and J ends were trimmed by 5 bases and 4 bases, with 21 bases remaining between them. Written as DNA, the CDR3 is TGTGCCAGCAGCAAAATCCCCGGCCGGGTGGGTTACGAGCAGTACTTC. Its protein product is CASSKIPGRVGYEQYF.